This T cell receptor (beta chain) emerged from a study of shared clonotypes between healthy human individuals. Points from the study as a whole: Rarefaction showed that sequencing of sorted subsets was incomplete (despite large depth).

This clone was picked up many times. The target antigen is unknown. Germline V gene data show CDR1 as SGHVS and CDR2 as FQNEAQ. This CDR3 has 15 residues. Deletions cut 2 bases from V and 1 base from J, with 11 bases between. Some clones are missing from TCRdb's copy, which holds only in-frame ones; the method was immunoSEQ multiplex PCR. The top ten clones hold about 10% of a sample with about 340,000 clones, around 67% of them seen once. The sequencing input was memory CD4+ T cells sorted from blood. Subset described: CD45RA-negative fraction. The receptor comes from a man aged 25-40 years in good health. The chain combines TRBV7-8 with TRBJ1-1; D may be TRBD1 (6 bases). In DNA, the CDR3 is TGTGCCAGCAGCTTAAGGGGGGTCTCGAACACTGAAGCTTTCTTT. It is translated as CASSLRGVSNTEAFF.